This T cell receptor beta chain was documented in a study of shared clonotypes between healthy human individuals. About this clone: Its antigen remains unknown.

The method was immunoSEQ multiplex PCR; TCRdb's version includes in-frame clones alone and lacks a portion of them. In the table there are 400,000 to 500,000 clones, around three quarters of which are singletons. The study's findings and limits: Enrolling few donors narrowed the genetic and exposure-history diversity that was represented.

V lost 0 bases and J 5 bases, leaving 14 bases between the germline ends. Germline V gene sequence: CDR1 MGHRA, CDR2 YSYEKL. This CDR3 region has 15 residues. V is TRBV4-1 and J is TRBJ2-7; D not resolved. Sequencing was done on a sample of PBMCs. This clonotype originated in a woman between 40 and 55 years old in good health. Some clones in this sample may be carry-over from other donors' samples. The DNA for the CDR3 is TGCGCCAGCAGCCAAGAAGACGCATACCTTGACGAGCAGTACTTC. It specifies CASSQEDAYLDEQYF.